This is a list of T cell receptor beta chains from one sample in a study of T cell responses to AZD1222 COVID-19 vaccine. Measured with immunoSEQ multiplex PCR; TCRdb has only the in-frame clones, and not every one. Here the sample spans 20,000 to 25,000 clones, roughly 91% being singletons. Sequenced here: peripheral blood, sampled 28 days after the second AZD1222 dose. Every receptor here comes from an adult who received the AZD1222 COVID-19 vaccine. The CDR3 runs from the conserved cysteine through the conserved F or W. Each record gives: J gene, clone size, V gene, D gene, CDR3 protein, CDR3 DNA. The D gene is left open where the match is weak. The size entry is marked missing in some rows and otherwise reads once, few, many or a size class.

J: TRBJ2-7
size: once
V: TRBV27
D: .
CDR3: CASSLGESDYEQYF
DNA: TGTGCCAGCAGTTTGGGGGAGAGCGACTACGAGCAGTACTTC

J: TRBJ1-1
size: .
V: TRBV11-1
D: .
CDR3: CASSLGLEAFF
DNA: TGTGCCAGCAGCTTGGGCCTGGAAGCTTTCTTT

J: TRBJ1-5
size: .
V: TRBV29-1
D: .
CDR3: CSVVENSNQPQHF
DNA: TGCAGCGTTGTGGAGAATAGCAATCAGCCCCAGCATTTT

J: TRBJ2-4
size: .
V: TRBV29-1
D: .
CDR3: CSAADNIQYF
DNA: TGCAGCGCTGCAGATAACATTCAGTACTTC

J: TRBJ2-3
size: .
V: TRBV7-2
D: TRBD1
CDR3: CASSYLLQGATDTQYF
DNA: TGTGCCAGCAGCTACCTACTGCAGGGGGCAACAGATACGCAGTATTTT

J: TRBJ2-1
size: .
V: TRBV29-1
D: .
CDR3: CSVEDSLGNEQFF
DNA: TGCAGCGTTGAAGATAGCCTAGGGAATGAGCAGTTCTTC

J: TRBJ2-6
size: .
V: TRBV30
D: TRBD1
CDR3: CAWRKGTGSSGANVLTF
DNA: TGTGCCTGGAGGAAGGGGACAGGTAGCTCTGGGGCCAACGTCCTGACTTTC

J: TRBJ2-2
size: .
V: TRBV7-2
D: .
CDR3: CASSLTNTGELFF
DNA: TGTGCCAGCAGCTTAACGAACACCGGGGAGCTGTTTTTT

J: TRBJ1-2
size: .
V: TRBV5-1
D: .
CDR3: CASSYVGRIGYTF
DNA: TGCGCCAGCAGCTATGTGGGTCGGATTGGCTACACCTTC

J: TRBJ2-1
size: .
V: TRBV11-3
D: TRBD2
CDR3: CASSRSGSSYNEQFF
DNA: TGTGCCAGCAGCCGGAGCGGGAGCTCCTACAATGAGCAGTTCTTC

J: TRBJ2-7
size: few
V: TRBV10-2
D: .
CDR3: CASSEGWNLYEQYF
DNA: TGCGCCAGCAGTGAAGGCTGGAATCTTTACGAGCAGTACTTC

J: TRBJ2-5
size: .
V: TRBV7-2
D: .
CDR3: CASSLGSRLRETQYF
DNA: TGTGCCAGCAGCTTAGGCAGCCGCCTGCGGGAGACCCAGTACTTC

J: TRBJ2-1
size: .
V: TRBV5-1
D: TRBD2
CDR3: CASSRTSGRISSSYNEQFF
DNA: TGCGCCAGCAGCCGGACTAGCGGGAGGATTTCCAGCTCCTACAATGAGCAGTTCTTC

J: TRBJ1-1
size: .
V: TRBV28
D: .
CDR3: CASFRPGNTEAFF
DNA: TGTGCCAGCTTTCGTCCAGGGAACACTGAAGCTTTCTTT

J: TRBJ2-3
size: once
V: TRBV6-4
D: TRBD1
CDR3: CASSKGTGATAYSTDTQYF
DNA: TGTGCCAGCAGTAAAGGGACAGGGGCAACGGCTTATAGCACAGATACGCAGTATTTT

J: TRBJ2-5
size: .
V: TRBV7-2
D: .
CDR3: CASSSMGQETQYF
DNA: TGTGCCAGCAGCTCAATGGGCCAAGAGACCCAGTACTTC

J: TRBJ2-1
size: once
V: TRBV7-2
D: TRBD2
CDR3: CASWDGRAISNEQFF
DNA: TGTGCCAGCTGGGACGGGAGGGCCATTTCGAATGAGCAGTTCTTC

J: TRBJ2-3
size: .
V: TRBV20-1
D: .
CDR3: CSARVFNTQYF
DNA: TGCAGTGCTAGGGTTTTCAATACGCAGTATTTT

J: TRBJ2-1
size: .
V: TRBV11-3
D: TRBD2
CDR3: CASSLAAGVYNEQFF
DNA: TGTGCCAGCAGCTTAGCTGCGGGAGTCTACAATGAGCAGTTCTTC

J: TRBJ1-1
size: .
V: TRBV7-8
D: .
CDR3: CASTRGPMNTEAFF
DNA: TGTGCCAGCACCAGGGGTCCCATGAACACTGAAGCTTTCTTT

J: TRBJ2-3
size: once
V: TRBV9
D: .
CDR3: CASSSTTLTDTQYF
DNA: TGTGCCAGCAGCTCGACGACACTTACAGATACGCAGTATTTT

J: TRBJ2-5
size: .
V: TRBV7-2
D: .
CDR3: CASSRGQRQETQYF
DNA: TGTGCCAGCAGCCGCGGACAGAGACAAGAGACCCAGTACTTC

J: TRBJ2-5
size: .
V: TRBV29-1
D: .
CDR3: CSVRGQPAETQYF
DNA: TGCAGCGTACGCGGACAGCCGGCGGAGACCCAGTACTTC

J: TRBJ1-6
size: once
V: TRBV6-1
D: .
CDR3: CASSDMPTNSPLHF
DNA: TGTGCCAGCAGTGACATGCCGACTAATTCACCCCTCCACTTT

J: TRBJ2-2
size: .
V: TRBV5-1
D: TRBD1
CDR3: CASSLGQGARSTGELFF
DNA: TGCGCCAGCAGCCTGGGACAGGGGGCGCGTAGCACCGGGGAGCTGTTTTTT

J: TRBJ1-5
size: .
V: TRBV3-1/TRBV3-2
D: TRBD1
CDR3: CASSLGTVNQPQHF
DNA: TGTGCCAGCAGTTTAGGGACAGTCAATCAGCCCCAGCATTTT

J: TRBJ2-3
size: .
V: TRBV29-1
D: .
CDR3: CSVAATDTQYF
DNA: TGCAGCGTTGCAGCAACAGATACGCAGTATTTT

J: TRBJ2-2
size: .
V: TRBV15
D: .
CDR3: CATSRERTGELFF
DNA: TGTGCCACCAGCAGAGAACGCACCGGGGAGCTGTTTTTT

J: TRBJ1-1
size: .
V: TRBV24-1
D: .
CDR3: CATSDMTEAFF
DNA: TGTGCCACCAGTGATATGACTGAAGCTTTCTTT

J: TRBJ2-1
size: .
V: TRBV27
D: .
CDR3: CASSLRRGSSYNEQFF
DNA: TGTGCCAGCAGTTTACGGCGGGGAAGCTCCTACAATGAGCAGTTCTTC

J: TRBJ2-7
size: .
V: TRBV30
D: .
CDR3: CAWLRDSSYEQYF
DNA: TGTGCCTGGTTGCGGGACAGCTCCTACGAGCAGTACTTC

J: TRBJ2-7
size: .
V: TRBV7-9
D: TRBD1
CDR3: CASSLGKTDRFPYEQYF
DNA: TGTGCCAGCAGCTTAGGGAAAACGGACAGGTTCCCCTACGAGCAGTACTTC

J: TRBJ2-3
size: .
V: TRBV2
D: .
CDR3: CASKESDTQYF
DNA: TGTGCCAGCAAGGAGTCAGATACGCAGTATTTT

J: TRBJ2-1
size: .
V: TRBV11-3
D: TRBD2
CDR3: CASSLGREGSYNEQFF
DNA: TGTGCCAGCAGCTTAGGGCGGGAGGGATCCTACAATGAGCAGTTCTTC

J: TRBJ2-7
size: .
V: TRBV7-2
D: .
CDR3: CASSFLDSYGEQYF
DNA: TGTGCCAGCAGCTTCTTGGACTCATACGGGGAGCAGTACTTC

J: TRBJ2-3
size: .
V: TRBV3-1/TRBV3-2
D: TRBD2
CDR3: CASSPAGGRTDTQYF
DNA: TGTGCCAGCAGCCCAGCGGGAGGGCGAACAGATACGCAGTATTTT

J: TRBJ1-5
size: .
V: TRBV7-2
D: .
CDR3: CASSTDSPLSNQPQHF
DNA: TGTGCCAGCAGCACCGACAGTCCCCTTAGCAATCAGCCCCAGCATTTT

J: TRBJ2-5
size: .
V: TRBV9
D: .
CDR3: CASSGSYLETQYF
DNA: TGTGCCAGCAGCGGCTCGTATTTGGAGACCCAGTACTTC

J: TRBJ2-1
size: .
V: TRBV3-1/TRBV3-2
D: .
CDR3: CASSQDPLASGSYNEQFF
DNA: TGTGCCAGCAGCCAAGATCCACTAGCTTCGGGCTCCTACAATGAGCAGTTCTTC

J: TRBJ2-3
size: .
V: TRBV4-2
D: TRBD2
CDR3: CASSQFTGEGDTQYF
DNA: TGTGCCAGCAGCCAATTCACGGGGGAGGGAGATACGCAGTATTTT

J: TRBJ2-5
size: .
V: TRBV7-3
D: .
CDR3: CASSLGGQETQYF
DNA: TGTGCCAGCAGCTTAGGCGGCCAAGAGACCCAGTACTTC

J: TRBJ2-1
size: .
V: TRBV5-1
D: TRBD2
CDR3: CASSRLAGVNDEQFF
DNA: TGCGCCAGCAGCCGACTAGCGGGAGTAAACGATGAGCAGTTCTTC

J: TRBJ2-7
size: .
V: TRBV11-2
D: .
CDR3: CASSSGAYEQYF
DNA: TGTGCCAGCAGCTCAGGTGCCTACGAGCAGTACTTC

J: TRBJ2-2
size: medium-sized
V: TRBV5-5
D: .
CDR3: CASSLWGSGNVGELFF
DNA: TGTGCCAGCAGCTTGTGGGGCTCCGGGAATGTCGGGGAGCTGTTTTTT

J: TRBJ1-2
size: once
V: TRBV27
D: TRBD1
CDR3: CASSSTDRGQTYGYTF
DNA: TGTGCCAGCAGTTCCACCGACAGGGGCCAAACCTATGGCTACACCTTC